A single sample gave rise to the 20 T cell receptor beta chains below, sequenced in a study of OX40 agonist ivuxolimab in advanced cancers. Sequencing was performed with immunoSEQ multiplex PCR; in TCRdb, only in-frame clones are kept and a portion is missing. The sample contains roughly 66,000 clones, around 86% of which appear only once. The specimen comprised CD4+ or CD8+ T cells sorted from blood, sampled in a trial of the OX40 agonist ivuxolimab. These receptors originate from an adult with an advanced solid tumor such as melanoma, head and neck, liver or kidney cancer.

The chain is built from TRBV28 and TRBJ1-4; TRBD1 aligns across 7 bases. CDR3 length: 15 residues. Germline V lookup: CDR1 MDHEN, CDR2 SYDVKM. V was clipped by 6 bases and J by 0 bases; unmatched bases: 4. The DNA for the CDR3 is TGTGCCAGCAGGCTCCAGGGGGCAACTAATGAAAAACTGTTTTTT. Its protein product is CASRLQGATNEKLFF.

This clone appeared a single time. The chain combines TRBV4-3 with TRBJ2-3; D remains ambiguous. The V gene lost 0 bases and the J gene lost 4 bases, with 8 bases spanning the gap. Per germline, CDR1 LGHNA and CDR2 YSLEER. CDR3 length: 14 residues. CDR3: CASSQDGPPDTQYF. The CDR3 DNA sequence: TGCGCCAGCAGCCAAGATGGTCCCCCAGATACGCAGTATTTT.

This chain joins TRBV11-2 and TRBJ1-4; maybe TRBD1 (6 bases). The V gene's germline CDR1 is SGHAT and CDR2 FQNNGV. This CDR3 contains 15 residues. Trimming took off 8 bases at V and 8 bases at J, with 21 bases between the two ends. The CDR3 loop is CASSLSRGLNEKLFF. The CDR3 DNA follows: TGTGCCAGCTCCTTGTCGCGGGGGCTAAACGAAAAACTGTTTTTT.

The gene calls are TRBV6-1 and TRBJ1-2; D gene unclear. Trimming left V 2 bases short and J 4 bases short, with 11 bases between. Germline V lookup: CDR1 MNHNS, CDR2 SASEGT. The length of the CDR3 is 14 residues. The chain's CDR3 is CASSERVGSYGYTF. The CDR3 nucleotides are TGTGCCAGCAGTGAACGGGTAGGGAGCTATGGCTACACCTTC.

This chain links TRBV7-2 with TRBJ2-3; TRBD2 aligns across 11 bases. CDR3 length equals 19 residues. The germline V gene has CDR1 SGHTA and CDR2 FQGNSA. The V gene end was trimmed by 1 base and the J gene end by 0 bases; junction bases not matched to a gene: 9. The DNA for the CDR3 is TGTGCCAGCAGCTTAGGCCGGACTAGCGGGTCCCCTAGCACAGATACGCAGTATTTT. Translating it yields CASSLGRTSGSPSTDTQYF.

This clone was seen only once. The genes are TRBV5-4 and TRBJ2-7; 7 nucleotides align to TRBD1. CDR3 length: 14 residues. Germline V gene sequence: CDR1 SGHNT, CDR2 YYREEE (reference sequence). The V and J ends lost 2 bases and 4 bases, in that order; junction bases with no gene match: 6. CDR3 sequence: CASSLGSGGYEQYF. For the CDR3, the DNA is TGTGCCAGCAGCTTAGGTTCAGGGGGATACGAGCAGTACTTC.

The chain is built from TRBV27 and TRBJ1-4; TRBD1 aligns across 9 bases. The CDR3 is 13 residues long. Trimming cost V 6 bases and J 12 bases; bases outside gene matches: 8. Germline V gives CDR1 MNHEY, CDR2 SMNVEV (reference sequence). In DNA, the CDR3 is TGTGCCAGCAGGACCGGACAGGGGTTTGAACTGTTTTTT. Translation gives CASRTGQGFELFF.

This chain joins TRBV19 and TRBJ1-1; D is possibly TRBD1 (5 bases). The CDR3 totals 17 residues. The germline gives CDR1 LNHDA, CDR2 SQIVND (reference sequence). V was clipped by 3 bases and J by 3 bases, with 20 bases between them. CDR3 amino acids: CASSMRGGRLGDTEAFF. CDR3 nucleotides: TGTGCCAGTAGTATGAGGGGTGGGAGACTAGGGGACACTGAAGCTTTCTTT. Looking up the rest from reference TRBV19 and TRBJ1-1 gives the full variable domain: DGGITQSPKYLFRKEGQNVTLSCEQNLNHDAMYWYRQDPGQGLRLIYYSQIVNDFQKGDIAEGYSVSREKKESFPLTVTSAQKNPTAFYLCASSMRGGRLGDTEAFFGQGTRLTVV.

The gene calls are TRBV7-7 and TRBJ2-5; 9 positions agree with TRBD2. With 5 bases clipped from V and 3 bases from J, the junction kept 7 bases outside the gene matches. This CDR3 is 15 amino acids long. Germline V gene lookup returns CDR1 SSHAT and CDR2 FNYEAQ (reference sequence). The chain's CDR3 is CASSVGIAGEETQYF. CDR3 DNA: TGTGCCAGCAGCGTGGGCATAGCGGGAGAAGAGACCCAGTACTTC.

The CDR3 protein is CASRRQGATHEQYF. The CDR3 bases are TGTGCCAGTAGAAGACAGGGGGCGACGCACGAGCAGTACTTC. J is TRBJ2-7 and V is TRBV19; 10 nucleotides match TRBD1. This CDR3 has 14 amino acids. Germline lookup yields CDR1 LNHDA and CDR2 SQIVND (reference sequence). Trimming at V came to 6 bases and at J to 5 bases, leaving 7 bases not matched to a gene.

This chain joins TRBV27 and TRBJ1-3, with 9 positions matching TRBD1. Germline V gives CDR1 MNHEY, CDR2 SMNVEV (reference sequence). Trimming cost V 5 bases and J 7 bases; bases outside gene matches: 9. The CDR3 contains 15 residues. The DNA for the CDR3 is TGTGCCAGCAGTGGAAATTTGGGACAGGGTAACACCATATATTTT. Its translation: CASSGNLGQGNTIYF.

This clone was seen once. The V gene is TRBV7-4, the J gene TRBJ1-5; perhaps TRBD1 as D (5 bases). The CDR3 is made up of 15 amino acids. Trimming took 1 base from V and 1 from J, leaving 8 bases between them. CDR1 is SGHVT, CDR2 SQSDAQ, per germline. CDR3 sequence: CASSLVRDSNQPQHF. The CDR3 coding sequence is TGTGCCAGCAGCTTAGTCCGGGACAGCAATCAGCCCCAGCATTTT.

CDR3 DNA: TGTGCCAGTAGTAACCCGCCGGCCGGGGAGCTGTTTTTT. This encodes CASSNPPAGELFF. The chain recombines TRBV19 with TRBJ2-2; no clear D. The CDR3 contains 13 residues. Between the trimmed V and J ends, which lost 4 bases and 6 bases, there was a span of 9 bases. Germline V gives CDR1 LNHDA, CDR2 SQIVND (reference sequence).

CDR3 sequence (DNA): TGTGCCAGCGGGACAGCCCGAGATCAGCCCCAGCATTTT. Translated, it gives CASGTARDQPQHF. The chain has TRBV6-1 and TRBJ1-5, with 7 bases matching TRBD1. The V and J ends lost 8 bases and 5 bases, in that order; junction bases with no gene match: 6. Germline V CDR1 and CDR2: MNHNS, SASEGT. This CDR3 is 13 amino acids long.

The chain combines TRBV5-1 with TRBJ2-3; TRBD1 might be the D (6 bases). The V gene's germline CDR1 is SGHRS and CDR2 YFSETQ. This CDR3 comprises 16 residues. Trimming removed 6 bases from V and 2 bases from J, with 19 bases in between. The CDR3 sequence: CASNARDTQFTDTQYF. CDR3 coding DNA: TGCGCCAGCAATGCCCGGGACACTCAATTCACAGATACGCAGTATTTT.

This sequence joins TRBV7-2 and TRBJ2-7, with 10 bases that match TRBD2. Trimming removed 5 bases from V and 2 bases from J; junction bases left unmatched: 12. Germline V gene lookup returns CDR1 SGHTA and CDR2 FQGNSA. This CDR3 is 17 amino acids long. CDR3: CASSPTPTSGVPYEQYF. CDR3 sequence (DNA): TGTGCCAGCAGCCCCACCCCTACTAGCGGGGTACCCTACGAGCAGTACTTC.

In this sample, this clone turned up a few times. The V gene is TRBV2, the J gene TRBJ1-5; D possibly corresponds to TRBD1 (5 bases). This CDR3 contains 16 residues. V lost 8 bases and J 1 base, leaving 18 bases between the germline ends. Per germline, CDR1 SNHLY and CDR2 FYNNEI. Here the CDR3 reads CASVDGGIRSNQPQHF. DNA for the CDR3: TGTGCCAGCGTAGACGGGGGTATTAGGAGCAATCAGCCCCAGCATTTT.

The rearrangement joins TRBV7-2 to TRBJ2-1, with 9 bases matching TRBD1. J was trimmed by 5 bases and V by 6 bases; bases with no gene match: 8. Germline CDR1 is SGHTA and CDR2 is FQGNSA. The CDR3 loop spans 15 amino acids. CDR3 coding DNA: TGTGCCAGCAGAATGGGACAGGGCTTAAACAATGAGCAGTTCTTC. It translates to CASRMGQGLNNEQFF.

This sequence joins TRBV6-6 and TRBJ2-7, with D unresolved. CDR1 and CDR2 from the germline V gene are MNHNY and SVGAGI (reference sequence). The CDR3 consists of 15 residues. Trimming shortened V by 7 bases and J by 4 bases, and 20 bases separated the two germline ends. The CDR3 coding sequence is TGTGCCAGCATGCCCCGGTTTGGGGTTGTGTACGAGCAGTACTTC. Residues: CASMPRFGVVYEQYF.

The chain employs TRBV5-1 and TRBJ2-7; 12 bases line up with TRBD2. J was trimmed by 5 bases and V by 5 bases; bases with no gene match: 8. Germline loops: CDR1 SGHRS, CDR2 YFSETQ. This CDR3 has 15 amino acids. The DNA for the CDR3 is TGCGCCAGCAGGAGCCTAGCGGGAGGGAGAGACGAGCAGTACTTC. Translated: CASRSLAGGRDEQYF.